Presented here are 30 T cell receptor beta chains from one specimen sequenced in a study of human T cells and chemical hapten exposure. Time point defined: pre-sensitization, week 0. As for treatment: therapeutic diphenylcyclopropenone sensitization with weekly scalp DPC. One entry per CDR3 protein, called by TCRdb with MiXCR from the RACE reads. The data hold around 330,000 distinct CDR3 sequences, with 4.5% to 5.5% observed a single time. The sample consisted of whole blood, taken in connection with sensitization to the hapten diphenylcyclopropenone (DPC). These receptors were taken from a woman aged 18-29 years with alopecia areata. Some clones in this sample may be carry-over from other donors' samples.

Ten or more counts support this clonotype. The chain recombines TRBV6-5 with TRBJ2-3; D remains unclear. The CDR3 spans 13 residues. Trimming pared 5 bases from V and 8 bases from J, leaving 14 bases between. Germline values: CDR1 MNHEY, CDR2 SVGAGI. DNA for the CDR3: TGTGCCAGCAGTACCCTCGTGTCGGGTACGCAGTATTTT. Translated: CASSTLVSGTQYF.

J is TRBJ1-6 and V is TRBV9, with D unresolved. CDR3 length: 16 amino acids. V gave up 0 bases and J gave up 0 bases, with 7 bases separating them. CDR1 is SGDLS and CDR2 is YYNGEE in the germline V gene. As DNA, the CDR3 is TGTGCCAGCAGCGTAGAAGGGAGCTCCTATAATTCACCCCTCCACTTT. This codes for CASSVEGSSYNSPLHF.

The sample holds a few counts of this clonotype. The chain combines TRBV12-3 or TRBV12-4 with TRBJ2-1; possibly TRBD2 for D (5 bases). V dropped 9 bases and J dropped 6 bases, with 12 bases sitting between them. The CDR3 has 12 residues. CDR3 DNA sequence: TGTGCCAGTACCGGGATCCCCAATGAGCAGTTCTTC. This encodes CASTGIPNEQFF.

This clonotype was counted at least ten times. The chain couples TRBV6-5 to TRBJ1-2; the D is unclear. The CDR3 length is 15 residues. CDR1 is MNHEY, CDR2 SVGAGI, per germline. V lost 0 bases and J 5 bases, leaving 13 bases between the germline ends. In DNA form, the CDR3 reads TGTGCCAGCAGTTACTCGAAAGCAGGCGTTTATGGCTACACCTTC. Encoded protein: CASSYSKAGVYGYTF.

J is TRBJ2-5 and V is TRBV2; D is possibly TRBD2 (5 bases). This CDR3 contains 12 residues. Germline assignment: CDR1 SNHLY and CDR2 FYNNEI. Between the trimmed V and J ends, which lost 10 bases and 1 base, there was a span of 10 bases. CDR3 loop: CATGGSQETQYF. The CDR3 coding sequence is TGTGCCACGGGCGGGTCCCAAGAGACCCAGTACTTC. The variable domain in full, completed from reference TRBV2 and TRBJ2-5, reads EPEVTQTPSHQVTQMGQEVILRCVPISNHLYFYWYRQILGQKVEFLVSFYNNEISEKSEIFDDQFSVERPDGSNFTLKIRSTKLEDSAMYFCATGGSQETQYFGPGTRLLVL.

This clonotype has more than one count but fewer than ten. The V gene is TRBV2, the J gene TRBJ1-1; D not resolved. The CDR3 loop spans 15 amino acids. From germline, CDR1 is SNHLY and CDR2 FYNNEI. Between the trimmed V and J ends, which lost 1 base and 5 bases, there was a span of 14 bases. The CDR3 nucleotides are TGTGCCAGCAGTGAAGAATCCGGGTCAAGAACTGAAGCTTTCTTT. Residues: CASSEESGSRTEAFF.

This clonotype was observed many times. The V and J genes are TRBV3-1 and TRBJ2-7; D uncertain. The germline V gene has CDR1 LGHDT and CDR2 YNNKEL (reference sequence). V lost 1 base and J lost 4, with 5 bases in between. The CDR3 length is 12 residues. The CDR3 reads CASSQVNYEQYF. DNA for the CDR3: TGTGCCAGCAGCCAAGTCAATTACGAGCAGTACTTC.

This clonotype was observed at least ten times. The chain joins TRBV4-1 to TRBJ2-3; possible D gene TRBD2, 7 bases. CDR1 and CDR2 from the germline V gene are MGHRA and YSYEKL. Trimming left V 0 bases short and J 4 bases short, with 17 bases between. This CDR3 comprises 17 residues. CDR3 sequence: CASSQEVWGGEADTQYF. The CDR3 coding sequence is TGCGCCAGCAGCCAAGAGGTTTGGGGGGGCGAGGCAGATACGCAGTATTTT.

The chain links TRBV6-1 to TRBJ1-1; tentatively, D is TRBD1 (5 bases). Germline V gene data show CDR1 as MNHNS and CDR2 as SASEGT. V dropped 1 base and J dropped 11 bases, with 17 bases sitting between them. This CDR3 region has 14 residues. CDR3 sequence (DNA): TGTGCCAGCAGTGAAGGGGGGTTCGAGGGGAAGGCTTTCTTT. It is translated as CASSEGGFEGKAFF.

In its sample, this clonotype was seen many times. The CDR3 sequence is CASSRSGVSTDTQYF. CDR3 bases: TGTGCCAGCAGCCGGAGCGGGGTTAGCACAGATACGCAGTATTTT. J is TRBJ2-3 and V is TRBV7-9; 7 bases agree with TRBD2. Germline V gene sequence: CDR1 SEHNR, CDR2 FQNEAQ (reference sequence). This CDR3 has 15 residues. V shed 5 bases and J 0 bases; nucleotides not matched to a gene: 5.

This clonotype appeared a few times. J is TRBJ2-7 and V is TRBV18, with TRBD2 matching 10 bases. Germline assignment: CDR1 KGHSH and CDR2 LQKENI. V shed 6 bases and J 5 bases; nucleotides not matched to a gene: 7. The CDR3 sequence is 14 residues long. The CDR3 region has the DNA TGTGCCAGCTCGGGGGGACTAGCGTTACACGAGCAGTACTTC. It encodes CASSGGLALHEQYF.

This clonotype was detected ten times or more. The V gene is TRBV11-1, the J gene TRBJ1-2, with D perhaps TRBD1 (6 bases). The CDR3 totals 14 residues. Germline lookup yields CDR1 SGHAT and CDR2 FQDESV (reference sequence). V was pared by 4 bases and J by 4 bases, with 13 bases between. The CDR3 here is CASSSLQGPYGYTF. The CDR3 nucleotides are TGTGCCAGCAGCTCCCTACAGGGCCCCTATGGCTACACCTTC.

This clonotype was observed at least ten times. This chain joins TRBV25-1 and TRBJ2-1; maybe TRBD1 (5 bases). The CDR3 is 14 residues long. Germline V gene data show CDR1 as MGHDK and CDR2 as SYGVNS. V shed 5 bases and J shed 7 bases, with 15 bases lying between them. The CDR3 region has the DNA TGTGCCAGCAGTACCCAGGGATTCTGGAATGAGCAGTTCTTC. Its translation is CASSTQGFWNEQFF.

This clonotype was counted ten times or more. The V call is TRBV7-2, the J call TRBJ1-1, with a weak D call TRBD1 (5 bases). V dropped 2 bases and J dropped 4 bases, with 11 bases sitting between them. Germline V gene data show CDR1 as SGHTA and CDR2 as FQGNSA. This CDR3 spans 14 amino acids. The CDR3 reads CASSLPGMGTEAFF. The CDR3 DNA sequence: TGTGCCAGCAGCTTACCAGGGATGGGCACTGAAGCTTTCTTT.

The table lists this clonotype with a count of one. A clone one base away is much larger, so this may be a read error. The chain uses TRBV7-3 and TRBJ2-5; perhaps D is TRBD1 or TRBD2 (5 bases each). Germline CDR1 is SGHTA and CDR2 is FQGTGA. The CDR3 loop spans 13 amino acids. CDR3 loop: CAGSLIGAETQYF. The CDR3 DNA follows: TGTGCCGGCAGCCTAATCGGGGCGGAGACCCAGTACTTC.

This clonotype came up many times. This chain joins TRBV6-5 and TRBJ1-1; a weak D match, TRBD1 (5 bases). The CDR3 contains 13 residues. From germline, CDR1 is MNHEY and CDR2 SVGAGI. V lost 5 bases and J 2 bases, leaving 9 bases between the germline ends. This CDR3 is CASSRGRNTEAFF. Written as DNA, the CDR3 is TGTGCCAGCAGTAGGGGCAGAAACACTGAAGCTTTCTTT.

This clonotype turned up a few times. The DNA for the CDR3 is TGCGCCAGCAGCCAAGCGGGGACGGGAGATACGCAGTATTTT. This sequence encodes CASSQAGTGDTQYF. This chain links TRBV4-1 with TRBJ2-3; D may be TRBD1 or TRBD2 (5 bases each). V dropped 1 base and J dropped 5 bases, with 10 bases sitting between them. The germline V gene has CDR1 MGHRA and CDR2 YSYEKL. CDR3 length: 14 amino acids.

The gene calls are TRBV7-9 and TRBJ1-4; 8 nucleotides match TRBD1. Germline loops: CDR1 SEHNR, CDR2 FQNEAQ (reference sequence). The V gene end was trimmed by 3 bases and the J gene end by 5 bases; junction bases not matched to a gene: 8. This CDR3 has 16 residues. Written as DNA, the CDR3 is TGTGCCAGCAGCTTCTACCCCTGGACAGGGAATGAAAAACTGTTTTTT. Amino acids: CASSFYPWTGNEKLFF.

The rearrangement uses TRBV7-9 and TRBJ1-2; 7 nucleotides match TRBD1. Trimming at V came to 3 bases and at J to 5 bases, leaving 6 bases not matched to a gene. Germline assignment: CDR1 SEHNR and CDR2 FQNEAQ (reference sequence). The CDR3 covers 14 residues. The CDR3 DNA is TGTGCCAGCAGCTTGGCCGACAGGGCGTATGGCTACACCTTC. This gives the protein CASSLADRAYGYTF.

The chain joins TRBV7-9 to TRBJ1-6, with TRBD1 as a possible D gene (5 bases). Germline V gene sequence: CDR1 SEHNR, CDR2 FQNEAQ (reference sequence). V gave up 4 bases and J gave up 3 bases, with 19 bases separating them. The CDR3 covers 18 residues. CDR3 nucleotides: TGTGCCAGCAGCTACCGTGGTGGGGGACCTTTCTATAATTCACCCCTCCACTTT. It yields the protein CASSYRGGGPFYNSPLHF.

CDR3 residues: CATTFLKDNEQFF. The CDR3 DNA sequence: TGTGCCACAACTTTTCTCAAGGACAATGAGCAGTTCTTC. The gene calls are TRBV6-2 or TRBV6-3 and TRBJ2-1; D call uncertain. Germline loops: CDR1 MNHEY, CDR2 SVGEGT. The CDR3 sequence is 13 residues long. Trimming cost V 10 bases and J 5 bases, with 15 bases left between them.

Ten or more counts support this clonotype. V and J are TRBV20-1 and TRBJ1-6; tentative D call: TRBD1 (5 bases). Germline loops: CDR1 DFQATT, CDR2 SNEGSKA (reference sequence). The CDR3 extends over 15 amino acids. V dropped 0 bases and J dropped 6 bases, with 12 bases sitting between them. The CDR3 DNA sequence: TGCAGTGCTAGAGATCGCACAGGCGCTAATTCACCCCTCCACTTT. The encoded protein is CSARDRTGANSPLHF.

This clonotype was recorded many times. The chain combines TRBV7-2 with TRBJ1-4; a weak D match, TRBD1 (6 bases). In germline, CDR1 is SGHTA, CDR2 FQGNSA. Trimming took off 2 bases at V and 3 bases at J, with 10 bases between the two ends. This CDR3 is 15 amino acids long. This CDR3 is CASSLIRGANEKLFF. For the CDR3, the DNA is TGTGCCAGCAGCTTAATCAGGGGAGCTAATGAAAAACTGTTTTTT.

This chain connects TRBV27 to TRBJ1-6, with D uncertain. The CDR3 runs 13 residues. Germline-derived CDR1 and CDR2 are MNHEY and SMNVEV (reference sequence). Trimming removed 6 bases at V and 8 bases at J, with 11 bases between. The CDR3 region is CASRASIHSPLHF. For the CDR3, the DNA is TGTGCCAGCAGGGCCAGTATCCATTCACCCCTCCACTTT.

This clonotype came up a few times. The rearrangement uses TRBV7-9 and TRBJ2-1; 9 nucleotides agree with TRBD2. The CDR3 extends over 18 amino acids. With V trimmed by 5 bases and J by 3 bases, 14 bases remained unmatched. Germline values: CDR1 SEHNR, CDR2 FQNEAQ (reference sequence). In nucleotides, the CDR3 is TGTGCCAGCAGCCCCCGAGTTAGTAGCGGGGGTTTCTACAATGAGCAGTTCTTC. This encodes CASSPRVSSGGFYNEQFF.

The chain is built from TRBV6-2 or TRBV6-3 and TRBJ2-5; a weak D match, TRBD1 (5 bases). CDR1 and CDR2 (germline): MNHEY, SVGEGT. With 6 bases removed from V and 5 bases from J, the gap between germline ends came to 16 bases. The CDR3 spans 14 residues. DNA for the CDR3: TGTGCCAGCAGGAGGTCGACAGCTGAGGAGACCCAGTACTTC. Translation gives CASRRSTAEETQYF.

The chain couples TRBV5-6 to TRBJ2-5; TRBD2 matches 9 bases. The CDR3 is 15 amino acids. V gave up 1 base and J gave up 4 bases; unmatched junction bases: 5. Germline CDR1 reads SGHDT; CDR2 reads YYEEEE. The DNA of the CDR3 is TGTGCCAGCAGCTTGCTACTAGCGGGCCGAGAGACCCAGTACTTC. Translating gives CASSLLLAGRETQYF.

This clonotype has a handful of counts. This chain connects TRBV4-1 to TRBJ2-7; D is uncertain. Deletions cut 0 bases from V and 9 bases from J, with 21 bases between. Germline CDR1 reads MGHRA; CDR2 reads YSYEKL. The length of the CDR3 is 16 residues. The CDR3 here is CASSQDLTTRLSGQYF. The CDR3 nucleotides are TGCGCCAGCAGCCAAGATCTCACGACAAGGCTGTCTGGGCAGTACTTC.

This clonotype was seen many times. The chain joins TRBV27 to TRBJ2-1; D is uncertain. Germline-derived CDR1 and CDR2 are MNHEY and SMNVEV (reference sequence). There are 17 residues in the CDR3. Trimming shortened V by 5 bases and J by 9 bases, and 26 bases separated the two germline ends. The CDR3 DNA reads TGTGCCAGCAGTCCCGTCCCGGGTGACGGAGTCCCCGGTGAGCAGTTCTTC. Residues: CASSPVPGDGVPGEQFF.

In its sample, this clonotype was seen a few times. The V gene is TRBV15, the J gene TRBJ1-5, with D possibly TRBD1 on 5 matching bases. With 0 bases removed from V and 2 bases from J, the gap between germline ends came to 8 bases. CDR1 is LNHNV and CDR2 is YYDKDF in the germline V gene (reference sequence). This CDR3 comprises 15 residues. CDR3 protein: CATSRDREGNQPQHF. The CDR3 nucleotides are TGTGCCACCAGCAGAGACAGGGAAGGCAATCAGCCCCAGCATTTT.